This T cell receptor beta chain emerged from a study of patients and donors after allogeneic stem cell transplantation. TCRdb independently ran MiXCR on the RT-PCR reads; one entry per CDR3 protein. Of roughly 940,000 distinct CDR3 sequences listed, about 20% were seen once; the top ten hold 6%. J was trimmed by 8 bases and V by 4 bases; bases with no gene match: 13. The germline V gene encodes CDR1 SGHRS and CDR2 YFSETQ. This CDR3 contains 15 residues. The chain couples TRBV5-1 to TRBJ2-7, with TRBD1 identical over 9 bases. The sequenced sample consisted of blood, either unsorted or a sorted T cell fraction (not recorded which). The TCR sequence derives from a human donor who was either an allogeneic HSCT recipient or a stem cell or donor lymphocyte infusion donor (not recorded which). It is not recorded whose cells these are; they may come from a transplant donor. In nucleotides, the CDR3 is TGCGCCAGCAGCGCGACCGGGACAGGGCCAAGGAAGCAGTACTTC. Protein: CASSATGTGPRKQYF.